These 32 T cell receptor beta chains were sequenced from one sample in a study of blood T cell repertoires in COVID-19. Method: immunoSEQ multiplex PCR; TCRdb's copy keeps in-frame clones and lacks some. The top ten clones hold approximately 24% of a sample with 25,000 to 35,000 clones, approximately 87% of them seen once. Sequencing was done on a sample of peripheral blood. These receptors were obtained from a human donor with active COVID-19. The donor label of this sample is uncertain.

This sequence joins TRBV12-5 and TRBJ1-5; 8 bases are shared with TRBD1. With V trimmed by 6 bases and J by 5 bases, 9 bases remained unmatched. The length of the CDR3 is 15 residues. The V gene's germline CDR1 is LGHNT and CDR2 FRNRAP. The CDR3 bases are TGTGCTAGTGGCCCGACAGGGGACATTTATCAGCCCCAGCATTTT. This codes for CASGPTGDIYQPQHF.

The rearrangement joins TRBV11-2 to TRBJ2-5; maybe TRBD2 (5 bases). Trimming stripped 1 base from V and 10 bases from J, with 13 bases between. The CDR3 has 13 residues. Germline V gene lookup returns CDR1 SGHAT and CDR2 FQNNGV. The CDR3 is CASSLGLAEGQYF. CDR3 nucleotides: TGTGCCAGCAGCTTAGGGCTCGCCGAGGGCCAGTACTTC.

The CDR3 sequence is CASSLVGSPLHF. The DNA for the CDR3 is TGTGCCAGCAGCTTGGTCGGTTCACCCCTCCACTTT. The chain employs TRBV5-4 and TRBJ1-6; D is uncertain. Germline CDR1 SGHNT, CDR2 YYREEE (reference sequence). Trimming shortened V by 0 bases and J by 9 bases, and 4 bases separated the two germline ends. The CDR3 runs to 12 residues. The full variable domain, rest sourced from reference TRBV5-4 and TRBJ1-6, is ETGVTQSPTHLIKTRGQQVTLRCSSQSGHNTVSWYQQALGQGPQFIFQYYREEENGRGNFPPRFSGLQFPNYSSELNVNALELDDSALYLCASSLVGSPLHFGNGTRLTVT.

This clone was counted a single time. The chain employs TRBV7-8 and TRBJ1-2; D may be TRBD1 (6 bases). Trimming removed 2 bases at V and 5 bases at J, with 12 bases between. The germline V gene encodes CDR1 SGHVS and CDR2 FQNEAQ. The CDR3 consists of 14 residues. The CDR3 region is CASSLRTDLYGYTF. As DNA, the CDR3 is TGTGCCAGCAGCTTACGGACAGACCTATATGGCTACACCTTC.

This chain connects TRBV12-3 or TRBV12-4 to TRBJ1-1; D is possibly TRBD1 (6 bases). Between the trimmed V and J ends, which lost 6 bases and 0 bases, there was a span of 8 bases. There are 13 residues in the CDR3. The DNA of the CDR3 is TGTGCCAGCAGGCAGGGGTTGAACACTGAAGCTTTCTTT. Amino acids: CASRQGLNTEAFF.

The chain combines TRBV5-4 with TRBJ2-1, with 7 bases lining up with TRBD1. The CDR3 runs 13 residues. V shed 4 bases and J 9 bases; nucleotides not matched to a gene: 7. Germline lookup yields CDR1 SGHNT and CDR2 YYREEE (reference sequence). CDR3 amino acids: CASSKDRAGEQFF. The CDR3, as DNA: TGTGCCAGCAGCAAAGACAGGGCCGGTGAGCAGTTCTTC.

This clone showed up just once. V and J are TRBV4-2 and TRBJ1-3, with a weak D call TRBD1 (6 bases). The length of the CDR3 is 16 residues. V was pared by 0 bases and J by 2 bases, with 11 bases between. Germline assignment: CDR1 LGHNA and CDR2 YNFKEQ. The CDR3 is CASSQDWGGPGNTIYF. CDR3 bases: TGTGCCAGCAGCCAAGATTGGGGGGGGCCTGGAAACACCATATATTTT.

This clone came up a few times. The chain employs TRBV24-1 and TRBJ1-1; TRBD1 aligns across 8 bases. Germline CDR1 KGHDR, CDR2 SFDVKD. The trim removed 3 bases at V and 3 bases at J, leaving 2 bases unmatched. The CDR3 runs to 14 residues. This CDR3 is CATSDRTGHTEAFF. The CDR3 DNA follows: TGTGCCACCAGTGATCGGACAGGGCACACTGAAGCTTTCTTT.

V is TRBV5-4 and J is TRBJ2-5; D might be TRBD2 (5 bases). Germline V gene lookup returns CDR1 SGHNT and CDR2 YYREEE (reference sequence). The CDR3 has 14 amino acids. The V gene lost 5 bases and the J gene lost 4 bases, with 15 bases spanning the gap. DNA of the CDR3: TGTGCCAGCAGACTCTCGGGGATGGGAGAGACCCAGTACTTC. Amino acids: CASRLSGMGETQYF.

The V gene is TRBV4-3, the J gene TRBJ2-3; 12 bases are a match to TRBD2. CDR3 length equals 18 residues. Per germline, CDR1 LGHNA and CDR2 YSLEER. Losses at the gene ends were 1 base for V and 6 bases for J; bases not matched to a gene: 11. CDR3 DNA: TGCGCCAGCAGCCAAGGGGCGCTAGCGGGAGGGAGTGCGGATACGCAGTATTTT. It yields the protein CASSQGALAGGSADTQYF.

DNA for the CDR3: TGCAGTGCTGGTGGCTTTCGCGAAGCGAACTATGGCTACACCTTC. Translated, it gives CSAGGFREANYGYTF. This rearrangement joins TRBV20-1 to TRBJ1-2; D not certain. The length of the CDR3 is 15 residues. Trimming pared 5 bases from V and 2 bases from J, leaving 18 bases between. From germline, CDR1 is DFQATT and CDR2 SNEGSKA (reference sequence).

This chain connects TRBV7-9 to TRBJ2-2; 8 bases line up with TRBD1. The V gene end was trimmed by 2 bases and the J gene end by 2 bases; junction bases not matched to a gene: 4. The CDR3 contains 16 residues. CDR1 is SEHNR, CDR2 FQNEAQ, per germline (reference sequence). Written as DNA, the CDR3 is TGTGCCAGCAGCTTACCGGGGACAGGCAACACCGGGGAGCTGTTTTTT. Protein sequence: CASSLPGTGNTGELFF. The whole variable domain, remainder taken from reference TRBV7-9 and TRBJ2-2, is DTGVSQNPRHKITKRGQNVTFRCDPISEHNRLYWYRQTLGQGPEFLTYFQNEAQLEKSRLLSDRFSAERPKGSFSTLEIQRTEQGDSAMYLCASSLPGTGNTGELFFGEGSRLTVL.

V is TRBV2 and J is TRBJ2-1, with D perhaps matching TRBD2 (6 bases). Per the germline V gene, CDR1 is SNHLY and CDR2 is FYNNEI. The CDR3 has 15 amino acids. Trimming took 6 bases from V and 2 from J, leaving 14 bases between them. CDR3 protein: CASRWDASAYNEQFF. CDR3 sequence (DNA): TGTGCCAGCAGGTGGGATGCTAGCGCCTACAATGAGCAGTTCTTC.

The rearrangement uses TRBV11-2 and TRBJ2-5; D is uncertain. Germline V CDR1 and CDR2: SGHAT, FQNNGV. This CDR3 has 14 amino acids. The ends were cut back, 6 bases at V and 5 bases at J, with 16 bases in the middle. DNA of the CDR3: TGTGCCAGCAGTCATTCTGCGAGGATGGAGACCCAGTACTTC. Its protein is CASSHSARMETQYF.

This chain's CDR3 is CAWSSLRNTIYF. For the CDR3, the DNA is TGTGCCTGGAGTTCTCTTAGAAACACCATATATTTT. The chain links TRBV30 to TRBJ1-3; unclear D gene. With 2 bases removed from V and 5 bases from J, the gap between germline ends came to 7 bases. Germline CDR1 reads GTSNPN; CDR2 reads SVGIG (reference sequence). The CDR3 sequence is 12 residues long.

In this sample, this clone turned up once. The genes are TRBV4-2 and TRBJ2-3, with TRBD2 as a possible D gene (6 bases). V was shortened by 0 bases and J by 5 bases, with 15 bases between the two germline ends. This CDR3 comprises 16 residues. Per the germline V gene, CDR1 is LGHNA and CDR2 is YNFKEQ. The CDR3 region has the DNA TGTGCCAGCAGCCAAGAGTTGGGCAGGGAGGTAGATACGCAGTATTTT. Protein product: CASSQELGREVDTQYF.

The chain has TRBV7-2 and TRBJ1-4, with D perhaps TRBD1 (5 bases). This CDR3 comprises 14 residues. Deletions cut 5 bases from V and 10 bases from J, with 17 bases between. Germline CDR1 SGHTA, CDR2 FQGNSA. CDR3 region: CASSQNTGSGKLFF. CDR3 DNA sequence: TGTGCCAGCAGCCAGAACACAGGATCGGGAAAACTGTTTTTT.

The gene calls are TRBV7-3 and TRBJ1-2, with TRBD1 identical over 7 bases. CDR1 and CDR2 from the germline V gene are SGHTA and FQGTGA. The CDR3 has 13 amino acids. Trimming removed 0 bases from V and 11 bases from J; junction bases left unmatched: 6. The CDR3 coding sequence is TGTGCCAGCAGCTTAACGAGGACAGGTATATACACCTTC. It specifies CASSLTRTGIYTF.

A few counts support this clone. This chain's CDR3 is CASSPLAGDPYEQYF. The CDR3 nucleotides read TGTGCCAGCAGCCCCTTAGCGGGAGACCCCTACGAGCAGTACTTC. The chain links TRBV5-6 to TRBJ2-7; TRBD2 matches 9 bases. Germline loops: CDR1 SGHDT, CDR2 YYEEEE. Trimming at V came to 4 bases and at J to 2 bases, leaving 7 bases not matched to a gene. The CDR3 has 15 residues.

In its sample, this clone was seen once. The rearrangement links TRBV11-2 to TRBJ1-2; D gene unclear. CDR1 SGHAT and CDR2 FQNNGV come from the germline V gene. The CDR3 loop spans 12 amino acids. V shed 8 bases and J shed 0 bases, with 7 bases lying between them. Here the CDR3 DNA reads TGTGCCAGCCGAGGAGCTAACTATGGCTACACCTTC. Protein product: CASRGANYGYTF.

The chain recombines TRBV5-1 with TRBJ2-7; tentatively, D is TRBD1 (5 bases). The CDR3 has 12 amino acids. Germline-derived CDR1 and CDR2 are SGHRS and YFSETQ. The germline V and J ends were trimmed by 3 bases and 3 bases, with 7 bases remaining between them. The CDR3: CASSYDSYEQYF. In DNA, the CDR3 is TGCGCCAGCAGCTACGACAGCTACGAGCAGTACTTC. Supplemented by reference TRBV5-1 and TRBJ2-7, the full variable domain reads KAGVTQTPRYLIKTRGQQVTLSCSPISGHRSVSWYQQTPGQGLQFLFEYFSETQRNKGNFPGRFSGRQFSNSRSEMNVSTLELGDSALYLCASSYDSYEQYFGPGTRLTVT.

The CDR3 sequence is CSVLLTAYEQYF. Here the CDR3 DNA reads TGCAGCGTCCTGTTGACAGCATACGAGCAGTACTTC. J is TRBJ2-7 and V is TRBV29-1; D might be TRBD1 (5 bases). The germline V and J ends were trimmed by 6 bases and 4 bases, with 13 bases remaining between them. There are 12 residues in the CDR3. Per germline, CDR1 SQVTM and CDR2 ANQGSEA.

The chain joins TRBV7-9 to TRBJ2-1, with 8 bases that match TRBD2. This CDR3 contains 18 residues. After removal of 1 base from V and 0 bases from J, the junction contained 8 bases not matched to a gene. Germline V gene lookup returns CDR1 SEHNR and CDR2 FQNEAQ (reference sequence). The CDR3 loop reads CASSLVWPSGGSYNEQFF. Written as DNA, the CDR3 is TGTGCCAGCAGCTTAGTCTGGCCCAGCGGGGGCTCCTACAATGAGCAGTTCTTC.

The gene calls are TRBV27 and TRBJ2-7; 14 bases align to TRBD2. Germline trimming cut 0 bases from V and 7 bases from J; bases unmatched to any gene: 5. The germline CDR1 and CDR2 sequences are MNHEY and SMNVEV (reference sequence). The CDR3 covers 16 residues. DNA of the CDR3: TGTGCCAGCAGTTTATCGGGACTAGCGGGAGCCCAGGAGCAGTACTTC. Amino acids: CASSLSGLAGAQEQYF.

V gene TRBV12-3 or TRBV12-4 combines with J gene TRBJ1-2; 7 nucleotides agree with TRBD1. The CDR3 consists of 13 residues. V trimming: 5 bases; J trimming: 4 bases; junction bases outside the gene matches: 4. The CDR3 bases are TGTGCCAGCAGTCCGAGGACAGGCTATGGCTACACCTTC. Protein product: CASSPRTGYGYTF.

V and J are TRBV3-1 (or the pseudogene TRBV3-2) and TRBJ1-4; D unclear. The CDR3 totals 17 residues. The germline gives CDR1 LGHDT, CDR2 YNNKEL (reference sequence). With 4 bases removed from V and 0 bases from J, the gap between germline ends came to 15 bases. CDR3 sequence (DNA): TGTGCCAGCAGCCCCCCTCGCGCGAAGACAACTAATGAAAAACTGTTTTTT. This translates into CASSPPRAKTTNEKLFF.

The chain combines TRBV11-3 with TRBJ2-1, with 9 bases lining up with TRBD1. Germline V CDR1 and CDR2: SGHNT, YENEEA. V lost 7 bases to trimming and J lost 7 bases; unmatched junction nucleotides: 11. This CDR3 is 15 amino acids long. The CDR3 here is CASNPPGQGWNEQFF. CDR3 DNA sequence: TGTGCCAGCAACCCCCCGGGACAGGGATGGAATGAGCAGTTCTTC.

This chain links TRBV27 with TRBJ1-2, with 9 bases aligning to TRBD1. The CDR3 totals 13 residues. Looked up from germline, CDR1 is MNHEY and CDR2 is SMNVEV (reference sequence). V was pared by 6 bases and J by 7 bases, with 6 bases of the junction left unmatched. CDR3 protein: CASSGQGKGGYTF. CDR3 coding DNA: TGTGCCAGCAGCGGACAGGGGAAGGGTGGCTACACCTTC.

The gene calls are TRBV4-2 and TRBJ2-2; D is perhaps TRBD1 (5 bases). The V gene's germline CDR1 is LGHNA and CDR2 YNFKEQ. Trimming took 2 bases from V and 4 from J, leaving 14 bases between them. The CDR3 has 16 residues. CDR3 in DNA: TGTGCCAGCAGCCAACCTTCCGCAGGGCCCACCGGGGAGCTGTTTTTT. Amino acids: CASSQPSAGPTGELFF.

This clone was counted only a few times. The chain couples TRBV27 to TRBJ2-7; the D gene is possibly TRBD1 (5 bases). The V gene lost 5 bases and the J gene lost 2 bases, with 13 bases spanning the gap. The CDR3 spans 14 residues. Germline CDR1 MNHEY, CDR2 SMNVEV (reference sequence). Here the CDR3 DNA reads TGTGCCAGCAGTCCCTTAGACAGTACCTACGAGCAGTACTTC. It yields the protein CASSPLDSTYEQYF.

This CDR3 is CASSESWYSEYEQYF. The CDR3, as DNA: TGCGCCAGCAGTGAGTCGTGGTACAGTGAATACGAGCAGTACTTC. The chain joins TRBV10-1 to TRBJ2-7; D is unclear. The V gene lost 0 bases and the J gene lost 4 bases, with 13 bases spanning the gap. Germline assignment: CDR1 WNHNN and CDR2 SYGVQD (reference sequence). The CDR3 runs to 15 residues.

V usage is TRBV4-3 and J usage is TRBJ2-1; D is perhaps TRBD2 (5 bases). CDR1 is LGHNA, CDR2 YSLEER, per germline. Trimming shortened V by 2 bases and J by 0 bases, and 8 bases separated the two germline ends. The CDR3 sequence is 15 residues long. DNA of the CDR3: TGCGCCAGCAGCCAAAGCGGAAACTCCTACAATGAGCAGTTCTTC. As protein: CASSQSGNSYNEQFF.